This entry describes one T cell receptor (beta chain). This CDR3 has 14 residues. Per germline, CDR1 LGHNA and CDR2 YSLEER. Trimming stripped 2 bases from V and 12 bases from J, with 14 bases between. The data originate from a study of blood T cell repertoires in COVID-19. The wider study: The United States, Italy and Spain were the sources of the acute and convalescent COVID-19 samples. Sources were T cells, B-cell-depleted T cells, or PBMCs; the material itself was cDNA or gDNA.

Enrollees, roughly 18 to 95 years old, lived in 24 US areas. Membership in each cohort depended on participant-reported clinical history. Using immunoSEQ multiplex PCR, the repertoire was profiled, and TCRdb retains in-frame clones only, with some absent. Here the sample spans fewer than 350,000 clones, around 90% being singletons. J is TRBJ2-6 and V is TRBV4-3; weak D call: TRBD2 (5 bases). Sequencing used PBMCs or T cells enriched from blood (not recorded which). The sequence was obtained from a man aged 40-49 years who had been exposed to COVID-19. Here the CDR3 reads CASSQSHFAGVLTF. The CDR3 DNA reads TGCGCCAGCAGCCAATCCCACTTCGCGGGCGTCCTGACTTTC.